This T cell receptor beta chain was documented in a study of blood T cell repertoires in COVID-19. On the study more broadly: Acute and convalescent COVID-19 samples came from the United States, Italy and Spain.

The CDR3 length is 14 residues. Sequenced by immunoSEQ multiplex PCR; TCRdb stores in-frame clones only, minus some. The sample yields 490,000 or so clones, around 87% seen once. This TCR derives from a woman aged 35 to 49 who had recovered from COVID-19. Specimen: PBMCs or T cells enriched from blood (not recorded which). This chain joins TRBV21-1 and TRBJ2-2; the table gives TRBD1 as D, unverified against the DNA. TRBV21-1 is marked as a pseudogene. CDR3 protein: CASSIQQITGELFF. DNA for the CDR3: TGTGCCAGCAGCATACAGCAGATAACCGGGGAGCTGTTTTTT.